Many counts were recorded for the clone carrying this TCR beta chain. What it binds is unknown. For a library built for alpha chains, this beta chain is a stray read; little rests on its size. Specified time point: sample taken at primary tumor resection. The authors sequenced whole RNA from tumor, nontumor lung or frozen PBMC without sorting. Every TCR cDNA molecule bore its own unique molecular identifier. MiXCR, applied by TCRdb to the 5' RACE reads, yields one record per CDR3 protein. The table lists more than 10,000 distinct CDR3 sequences, roughly 5.6% of them singletons. This entry comes from a study of spatial heterogeneity in lung cancer. On the study more broadly: Sequences of the beta chain were consistently detected in greater numbers than alpha-chain sequences. The study's findings and limits: In tumors, expanded intratumoral alpha and beta TCR counts tracked mutation counts.

The CDR3 has 14 amino acids. V lost 6 bases and J lost 6, with 18 bases in between. The germline gives CDR1 MNHEY, CDR2 SVGAGI. The chain is built from TRBV6-5 and TRBJ2-7; D remains ambiguous. The TCR was taken from a female donor with early-stage non-small cell lung cancer. The specimen was lung tumor tissue, collected at surgery. CDR3 DNA sequence: TGTGCCAGCAGCTCCCAAGGAATCCCCTCCGAGCAGTACTTC. It is translated as CASSSQGIPSEQYF.